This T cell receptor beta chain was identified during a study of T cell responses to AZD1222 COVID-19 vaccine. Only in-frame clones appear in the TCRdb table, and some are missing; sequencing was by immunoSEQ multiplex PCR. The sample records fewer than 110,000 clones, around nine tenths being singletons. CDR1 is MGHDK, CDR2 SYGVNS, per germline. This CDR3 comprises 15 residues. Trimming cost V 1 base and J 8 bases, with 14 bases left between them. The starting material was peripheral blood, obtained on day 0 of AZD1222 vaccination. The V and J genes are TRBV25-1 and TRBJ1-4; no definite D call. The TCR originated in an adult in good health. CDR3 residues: CASSEFRGKNEKLFF. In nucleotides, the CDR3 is TGTGCCAGCAGTGAATTTCGGGGAAAAAACGAAAAACTGTTTTTT.